One sample yielded the 18 T cell receptor beta chains listed below, sequenced in a study of untreated major depressive disorder. Findings of the study overall: CD4+ T cells from depressed patients used TRBV05-01 (Vbeta 5.1) more often than controls.

Their target antigens are unknown. TCRdb keeps only in-frame clones here, not all; method: immunoSEQ multiplex PCR. This table has around 13,000 clones, about 90% appearing once. Sequenced material: CD4+ T cells from PBMCs. Receptor source: a woman aged 25-40 years with major depressive disorder.

J is TRBJ2-5 and V is TRBV7-6; no clear D gene. CDR3 size: 13 residues. Germline V gene lookup returns CDR1 SGHVS and CDR2 FNYEAQ. Trimming took off 2 bases at V and 5 bases at J, with 9 bases between the two ends. The CDR3 sequence is CASSLYSRETQYF. The DNA for the CDR3 is TGTGCCAGCAGCTTATATTCACGGGAGACCCAGTACTTC.

The chain has TRBV7-8 and TRBJ2-2, with 8 positions matching TRBD2. Germline CDR1 and CDR2: SGHVS and FQNEAQ. This CDR3 is 14 amino acids long. V lost 5 bases to trimming and J lost 6 bases; unmatched junction nucleotides: 5. The CDR3 DNA sequence: TGTGCCAGCAGCCAAGGAGCGGGGGCCGGGGAGCTGTTTTTT. Amino acids: CASSQGAGAGELFF.

The chain carries TRBV9 and TRBJ2-7, with TRBD2 identical over 12 bases. Germline lookup yields CDR1 SGDLS and CDR2 YYNGEE. J gave up 7 bases and V 0 bases, and 5 bases lay outside the gene matches. This CDR3 has 15 residues. Written as DNA, the CDR3 is TGTGCCAGCAGCGTAGGACTAGCGGGAGAGTGGGAGCAGTACTTC. Translation gives CASSVGLAGEWEQYF.

This chain joins TRBV30 and TRBJ2-7; D gene ambiguous. The germline gives CDR1 GTSNPN, CDR2 SVGIG (reference sequence). The CDR3 consists of 12 residues. V gave up 3 bases and J gave up 7 bases, with 13 bases separating them. The CDR3 loop is CAWSPRLREQYF. The CDR3 DNA reads as TGTGCCTGGAGCCCACGGTTGCGGGAGCAGTACTTC.

Only a few counts were recorded for this clone. The genes are TRBV2 and TRBJ1-5, with D possibly matching TRBD1 (5 bases). The CDR3 is 14 residues long. CDR1 and CDR2 from the germline V gene are SNHLY and FYNNEI. The V and J ends lost 2 bases and 6 bases respectively, with 11 bases between them. The CDR3 nucleotides read TGTGCCAGCAGTGAACGTTACGGGGGTCAGCCCCAGCATTTT. Encoded protein: CASSERYGGQPQHF.

The chain couples TRBV27 to TRBJ2-5; 11 nucleotides align to TRBD2. V was clipped by 5 bases and J by 6 bases; unmatched bases: 14. Germline-derived CDR1 and CDR2 are MNHEY and SMNVEV (reference sequence). The CDR3 is 17 residues long. The CDR3 reads CASSGRSSGRAPQTQYF. CDR3 coding DNA: TGTGCCAGCAGTGGCAGGAGTAGCGGGAGGGCGCCGCAGACCCAGTACTTC.

This chain joins TRBV5-1 and TRBJ2-3; D may be TRBD1 (6 bases). Trimming stripped 1 base from V and 0 bases from J, with 12 bases between. Germline V gene lookup returns CDR1 SGHRS and CDR2 YFSETQ. The length of the CDR3 is 16 residues. The CDR3 bases are TGCGCCAGCAGCTTGATTCCGACAGGAAGCACAGATACGCAGTATTTT. It translates to CASSLIPTGSTDTQYF.

V gene TRBV10-1 combines with J gene TRBJ1-6; perhaps TRBD1 as D (6 bases). This CDR3 is 17 amino acids long. The V end lost 3 bases, the J end lost 0 bases, and 12 bases lay between the germline ends. CDR1 is WNHNN and CDR2 is SYGVQD in the germline V gene (reference sequence). CDR3 sequence: CASSEPDRSSYNSPLHF. CDR3 DNA sequence: TGCGCCAGCAGTGAACCGGACAGAAGCTCCTATAATTCACCCCTCCACTTT.

The V call is TRBV19, the J call TRBJ2-7; D may be TRBD1 (6 bases). The CDR3 has 15 residues. Germline CDR1 reads LNHDA; CDR2 reads SQIVND (reference sequence). V was shortened by 4 bases and J by 1 base, with 14 bases between the two germline ends. The CDR3 DNA is TGTGCCAGTAGTACGGACAGTCAGAAATCCTACGAGCAGTACTTC. Translating it yields CASSTDSQKSYEQYF.

This clone was detected only a few times. The chain is built from TRBV6-5 and TRBJ1-2; D is unclear. The CDR3 extends over 12 amino acids. The ends were cut back, 4 bases at V and 5 bases at J, with 8 bases in the middle. In germline, CDR1 is MNHEY, CDR2 SVGAGI. The CDR3 reads CASSLSGYGYTF. CDR3 bases: TGTGCCAGCAGTTTGAGCGGTTATGGCTACACCTTC.

The chain employs TRBV5-6 and TRBJ2-2; D is uncertain. This CDR3 region has 17 residues. Germline V gene sequence: CDR1 SGHDT, CDR2 YYEEEE. Trimming shortened V by 0 bases and J by 5 bases, and 17 bases separated the two germline ends. CDR3 DNA: TGTGCCAGCAGCTTGGTTTTAGTTACGGCGAGGACCGGGGAGCTGTTTTTT. Residues: CASSLVLVTARTGELFF.

The V and J genes are TRBV6-1 and TRBJ2-7; D not resolved. The CDR3 runs 12 residues. Germline CDR1 is MNHNS and CDR2 is SASEGT. Trimming took off 0 bases at V and 2 bases at J, with 2 bases between the two ends. The CDR3 is CASSEATYEQYF. CDR3 DNA sequence: TGTGCCAGCAGTGAAGCTACCTACGAGCAGTACTTC.

V gene TRBV4-3 combines with J gene TRBJ1-1, with TRBD1 identical over 8 bases. The junction had 4 bases not matched to a gene; V was cut back by 0 bases and J by 1 base. CDR3 length: 16 amino acids. Germline V gene sequence: CDR1 LGHNA, CDR2 YSLEER. CDR3 amino acids: CASSQEAQGGNTEAFF. CDR3 nucleotides: TGCGCCAGCAGCCAAGAGGCACAGGGGGGGAACACTGAAGCTTTCTTT.

The rearrangement uses TRBV6-1 and TRBJ1-2; 7 positions match TRBD1. Germline loops: CDR1 MNHNS, CDR2 SASEGT. The CDR3 totals 14 residues. The V gene end was trimmed by 7 bases and the J gene end by 3 bases; junction bases not matched to a gene: 8. CDR3 residues: CASKRQGGYYGYTF. The DNA of the CDR3 is TGTGCCAGCAAGAGACAGGGCGGCTACTATGGCTACACCTTC.

The chain links TRBV7-2 to TRBJ2-7; D unresolved. The CDR3 has 15 amino acids. V gave up 1 base and J gave up 0 bases, with 10 bases separating them. Germline V gene lookup returns CDR1 SGHTA and CDR2 FQGNSA. Here the CDR3 reads CASSLGPATSYEQYF. The CDR3 coding sequence is TGTGCCAGCAGCTTAGGCCCAGCGACCTCCTACGAGCAGTACTTC.

J is TRBJ1-1 and V is TRBV27; maybe TRBD1 (5 bases). From germline, CDR1 is MNHEY and CDR2 SMNVEV (reference sequence). This CDR3 comprises 15 residues. V was clipped by 4 bases and J by 0 bases, with 12 bases between them. This CDR3 reads CASSSLTGLNTEAFF. For the CDR3, the DNA is TGTGCCAGCAGTTCGTTAACAGGTCTGAACACTGAAGCTTTCTTT.

CDR3 sequence: CASSLVYSTDTQYF. In nucleotides, the CDR3 is TGTGCCAGCAGCTTAGTTTACAGCACAGATACGCAGTATTTT. The chain has TRBV7-9 and TRBJ2-3, with unresolved D. Trimming took off 1 base at V and 0 bases at J, with 5 bases between the two ends. The CDR3 has 14 residues. Germline V gene sequence: CDR1 SEHNR, CDR2 FQNEAQ (reference sequence).

V gene TRBV5-4 combines with J gene TRBJ1-2, with D perhaps matching TRBD1 (5 bases). CDR1 SGHNT and CDR2 YYREEE come from the germline V gene (reference sequence). Trimming removed 4 bases at V and 4 bases at J, with 11 bases between. CDR3 length: 13 amino acids. The CDR3 bases are TGTGCCAGCAGCGCATCGACAGCCTATGGCTACACCTTC. Protein: CASSASTAYGYTF.